This T cell receptor (beta chain) stems from a study of blood T cell repertoires in COVID-19. Authors' methods: Nucleated cell counts were estimated from reference gene primer amplification. Sequencing used immunoSEQ multiplex PCR; TCRdb keeps in-frame clones, though not all of them. The DNA was the basis for D and trimming; V, J and clone size are from that table. The repertoire includes about 200,000 clones, roughly 78% of them detected once, and 2.5% to 3.5% sits in the top ten. The ends lost 4 bases at V and 7 bases at J; junction bases unmatched: 9. In germline, CDR1 is LNHNV, CDR2 YYDKDF (reference sequence). This CDR3 is built from 14 residues.

The rearrangement joins TRBV15 to TRBJ2-7; 8 bases match TRBD2. The source of this sequence is a woman of 80 years or more with active or convalescent COVID-19. Sequenced input: peripheral blood. The CDR3, as DNA: TGTGCCACCAGCAAGCGGGGGATCCACGGGGAGCAGTACTTC. It yields the protein CATSKRGIHGEQYF.